Presented here are 11 T cell receptor beta chains from one specimen sequenced in a study of T cell changes during pregnancy in multiple sclerosis. Clones were read by immunoSEQ multiplex PCR, and TCRdb kept only the in-frame ones, dropping some. The table includes about 42,000 clones, around 96% detected once. Sequencing was performed on peripheral blood, taken in the second trimester of pregnancy. All receptors come from a female donor with multiple sclerosis, enrolled in a pregnancy study.

This clone has just one count. The chain has TRBV7-9 and TRBJ1-6, with TRBD1 matching over 7 bases. Germline CDR1 and CDR2: SEHNR and FQNEAQ (reference sequence). Trimming took 8 bases from V and 9 from J; bases not matched to a gene: 4. This CDR3 has 12 residues. The CDR3 here is CASQGVGSPLHF. The CDR3 DNA sequence: TGTGCCAGCCAGGGGGTAGGTTCACCCCTCCACTTT.

This clone was seen only a few times. The gene calls are TRBV6-1 and TRBJ2-7; D not certain. The CDR3 covers 12 residues. Trimming left V 2 bases short and J 3 bases short, with 5 bases between. Per germline, CDR1 MNHNS and CDR2 SASEGT. This CDR3 reads CASSEHGYEQYF. DNA for the CDR3: TGTGCCAGCAGTGAACACGGCTACGAGCAGTACTTC.

V usage is TRBV7-3 and J usage is TRBJ2-7; 7 positions match TRBD2. The CDR3 loop spans 14 amino acids. V gave up 5 bases and J gave up 2 bases; unmatched junction bases: 6. Germline values: CDR1 SGHTA, CDR2 FQGTGA. The CDR3 DNA is TGTGCCAGCAGCCCCCGGGGGGTCGCCTACGAGCAGTACTTC. It codes for CASSPRGVAYEQYF.

This clone was found a few times. This chain uses TRBV18 with TRBJ1-1; 9 nucleotides align to TRBD1. CDR3 length: 13 residues. CDR1 and CDR2 (germline): KGHSH, LQKENI. Losses at the gene ends were 6 bases for V and 3 bases for J; bases not matched to a gene: 2. The CDR3 sequence is CASSRDRDTEAFF. The CDR3 region has the DNA TGTGCCAGCTCCCGGGACAGGGACACTGAAGCTTTCTTT. The full variable domain, completed using reference TRBV18 and TRBJ1-1, is NAGVMQNPRHLVRRRGQEARLRCSPMKGHSHVYWYRQLPEEGLKFMVYLQKENIIDESGMPKERFSAEFPKEGPSILRIQQVVRGDSAAYFCASSRDRDTEAFFGQGTRLTVV.

The chain uses TRBV4-3 and TRBJ2-1, with a tentative D call TRBD2 (5 bases). The ends were cut back, 1 base at V and 8 bases at J, with 15 bases in the middle. The CDR3 is 15 amino acids. CDR1 and CDR2 from the germline V gene are LGHNA and YSLEER. The CDR3 loop is CASSQVRGGMHEQFF. The CDR3 coding sequence is TGCGCCAGCAGCCAAGTCCGGGGTGGTATGCATGAGCAGTTCTTC.

This chain uses TRBV7-8 with TRBJ1-5; D is perhaps TRBD1 (5 bases). CDR1 and CDR2 (germline): SGHVS, FQNEAQ. The V end lost 6 bases, the J end lost 3 bases, and 18 bases lay between the germline ends. The CDR3 extends over 16 amino acids. DNA for the CDR3: TGTGCCAGCAGTAAGGGGCGACAGATGCTCAATCAGCCCCAGCATTTT. Translation gives CASSKGRQMLNQPQHF.

The rearrangement links TRBV18 to TRBJ2-5; a weak D match, TRBD2 (6 bases). CDR3 size: 16 residues. V lost 1 base and J 3 bases, leaving 15 bases between the germline ends. Germline CDR1 and CDR2: KGHSH and LQKENI. The CDR3 region is CASSPRPSSDEETQYF. The DNA for the CDR3 is TGTGCCAGCTCACCACGCCCTTCTAGCGACGAAGAGACCCAGTACTTC.

The chain employs TRBV19 and TRBJ2-7; 7 bases are a match to TRBD1. The germline CDR1 and CDR2 sequences are LNHDA and SQIVND (reference sequence). Trimming removed 5 bases from V and 2 bases from J; junction bases left unmatched: 6. This CDR3 is 14 amino acids long. The CDR3 DNA sequence: TGTGCCAGTAGTCCAGGGGGACCCCCCTACGAGCAGTACTTC. Translating gives CASSPGGPPYEQYF.

This rearrangement joins TRBV10-2 to TRBJ2-7; 10 nucleotides align to TRBD1. The CDR3 covers 14 residues. CDR1 is WSHSY, CDR2 SAAADI, per germline. V dropped 7 bases and J dropped 0; count of bases not matched to a gene: 3. DNA for the CDR3: TGCGCCAGCAAAGGGACAGGGGTCTCCTACGAGCAGTACTTC. Amino acid sequence: CASKGTGVSYEQYF.

The chain couples TRBV19 to TRBJ1-1, with 8 positions matching TRBD1. The trim removed 3 bases at V and 1 base at J, leaving 4 bases unmatched. Germline V gene sequence: CDR1 LNHDA, CDR2 SQIVND (reference sequence). CDR3 length equals 15 residues. CDR3 nucleotides: TGTGCCAGTAGTATTGCAGGGGGCGCGAACACTGAAGCTTTCTTT. It is translated as CASSIAGGANTEAFF.

The chain joins TRBV29-1 to TRBJ1-1, with a tentative D call TRBD1 (5 bases). Germline lookup yields CDR1 SQVTM and CDR2 ANQGSEA. The CDR3 length is 14 residues. The V end was cut by 7 bases, the J end by 6 bases, with 21 bases between. The CDR3 region has the DNA TGCAGCGCCGGACTATGGGGACCAGGCGCTGAAGCTTTCTTT. Amino acid sequence: CSAGLWGPGAEAFF.